The T cell receptor beta chain under discussion was sequenced for a study of monozygotic twins with inflammatory bowel disease. No T cells were sorted before total RNA was taken from whole blood. For each CDR3 protein, TCRdb gives one entry from its re-call of the 5' RACE reads, without DNA. The sample has 190,000 or so distinct CDR3 sequences, and its top ten clones hold less than 2%. This TCR was recovered from a human donor with ulcerative colitis or Crohn's disease, or a healthy co-twin of an affected twin (not recorded which). The specimen sequenced was blood.

The CDR3 here is CASSPGTGNGELFF. The chain has TRBV5-1 and TRBJ2-2; TCRdb returns TRBD1, unconfirmable since there is no DNA. CDR1 and CDR2 (germline): SGHRS, YFSETQ. This CDR3 spans 14 amino acids.